This T cell receptor beta chain originates from a study of blood T cells in healthy people across ages. Whole-study findings and limits: Researchers report that TCR beta diversity correlated strongly with naive T cell percentage.

This clonotype was observed a handful of times. Its target is unknown. A sample-barcoded 5' primer and a J-beta primer mix were used in a second PCR of roughly 7 to 12 cycles. Each CDR3 protein gets one entry after TCRdb re-called the 5' RACE reads with MiXCR. This sample has around 990,000 distinct CDR3 sequences, with roughly two fifths found just once. J lost 0 bases, V lost 4 bases, and 5 bases had no gene match. The CDR3 covers 17 residues. Germline V gene data show CDR1 as SGDLS and CDR2 as YYNGEE. This sequence was found in a young man in good health. Sequences were obtained from blood. The chain uses TRBV9 and TRBJ2-1; 12 nucleotides line up with TRBD2. CDR3 sequence reads: CASSLLAGGSSYNEQFF. In DNA, the CDR3 is TGTGCCAGCAGCCTTCTAGCGGGGGGGAGCTCCTACAATGAGCAGTTCTTC.